The source of this T cell receptor (beta chain) is a study of blood T cell repertoires in COVID-19. Study-wide context: Material from acute and convalescent COVID-19 was sourced from the United States, Italy and Spain. PBMCs, B-cell-depleted T cells, or T cells were the source of the cDNA or gDNA that made up the material.

The CDR3 is 16 amino acids. The junction had 8 bases not matched to a gene; V was cut back by 1 base and J by 7 bases. Germline-derived CDR1 and CDR2 are SGHRS and YFSETQ. In the authors' methods: Amplified reference gene primers provided the basis for estimating nucleated cell counts. Measured with immunoSEQ multiplex PCR; TCRdb has only the in-frame clones, and not every one. The V and J calls and clone size are taken from that table; D and trimming were inferred from the DNA. The sample holds some 150,000 clones, around 84% seen once. J is TRBJ2-1 and V is TRBV5-1; TRBD2 matches 10 bases. This sequence originates from a man between 65 and 85 years old with acute or convalescent COVID-19. Input material: peripheral blood. CDR3 sequence reads: CASSLPSSGGPNEQFF. The CDR3 DNA reads as TGCGCCAGCAGCTTGCCCTCTAGCGGGGGACCAAATGAGCAGTTCTTC.